The 6 T cell receptor beta chains given below trace back to one sample, sequenced in a study of PD-1 blockade in classical Hodgkin lymphoma. The protocol was immunoSEQ multiplex PCR, while the TCRdb copy is restricted to in-frame clones and leaves out a portion. The top ten hold about 20% of the sample, which has under 130,000 clones, approximately 90% seen once. The time point: cycle 4 day 1 (C4D1), after more than five weeks of nivolumab. All patients relapsed after autologous stem cell transplantation, and brentuximab vedotin exposure varied. The material was peripheral blood mononuclear cells (PBMCs), obtained before the fourth cycle of nivolumab. The receptors derive from a human donor with classical Hodgkin lymphoma.

The genes are TRBV19 and TRBJ2-7, with unresolved D. Trimming cost V 5 bases and J 3 bases, with 17 bases left between them. Germline-derived CDR1 and CDR2 are LNHDA and SQIVND (reference sequence). This CDR3 has 15 residues. The CDR3 loop reads CASSASGSFDYEQYF. CDR3 in DNA: TGTGCCAGTAGTGCCTCCGGGTCCTTTGACTACGAGCAGTACTTC.

Only a few counts were recorded for this clone. The chain has TRBV19 and TRBJ1-3; the D is unclear. Trimming pared 4 bases from V and 0 bases from J, leaving 7 bases between. The CDR3 sequence is 14 residues long. Germline assignment: CDR1 LNHDA and CDR2 SQIVND (reference sequence). The chain's CDR3 is CASSSAVSGNTIYF. The CDR3, as DNA: TGTGCCAGTAGTAGTGCGGTCTCTGGAAACACCATATATTTT.

The V and J genes are TRBV9 and TRBJ1-4; D may be TRBD1 (5 bases). V gave up 3 bases and J gave up 7 bases, with 16 bases separating them. Germline assignment: CDR1 SGDLS and CDR2 YYNGEE. The length of the CDR3 is 15 residues. The CDR3 protein is CASSAGGSRSEKLFF. In DNA, the CDR3 is TGTGCCAGCAGCGCTGGGGGGAGTCGGAGTGAAAAACTGTTTTTT.

The chain has TRBV27 and TRBJ1-1; D gene unclear. Germline V CDR1 and CDR2: MNHEY, SMNVEV (reference sequence). The CDR3 length is 15 residues. V dropped 0 bases and J dropped 5 bases, with 13 bases sitting between them. This chain's CDR3 is CASSLSRQGRTEAFF. The CDR3, as DNA: TGTGCCAGCAGTTTATCGAGGCAAGGAAGAACTGAAGCTTTCTTT.

This chain uses TRBV27 with TRBJ2-1; D not resolved. Germline V gene lookup returns CDR1 MNHEY and CDR2 SMNVEV (reference sequence). Trimming removed 5 bases from V and 3 bases from J, with 8 bases in between. This CDR3 spans 13 amino acids. The CDR3 DNA sequence: TGTGCCAGCAGTGGAGTAGACTACAATGAGCAGTTCTTC. Its protein is CASSGVDYNEQFF.

The chain links TRBV7-9 to TRBJ2-7; a possible D gene is TRBD1 (6 bases). The CDR3 length is 13 residues. Per germline, CDR1 SEHNR and CDR2 FQNEAQ (reference sequence). With 5 bases removed from V and 1 base from J, the gap between germline ends came to 9 bases. CDR3 nucleotides: TGTGCCAGCAGCGCTCAGGGGTCCTACGAGCAGTACTTC. Encoded protein: CASSAQGSYEQYF.